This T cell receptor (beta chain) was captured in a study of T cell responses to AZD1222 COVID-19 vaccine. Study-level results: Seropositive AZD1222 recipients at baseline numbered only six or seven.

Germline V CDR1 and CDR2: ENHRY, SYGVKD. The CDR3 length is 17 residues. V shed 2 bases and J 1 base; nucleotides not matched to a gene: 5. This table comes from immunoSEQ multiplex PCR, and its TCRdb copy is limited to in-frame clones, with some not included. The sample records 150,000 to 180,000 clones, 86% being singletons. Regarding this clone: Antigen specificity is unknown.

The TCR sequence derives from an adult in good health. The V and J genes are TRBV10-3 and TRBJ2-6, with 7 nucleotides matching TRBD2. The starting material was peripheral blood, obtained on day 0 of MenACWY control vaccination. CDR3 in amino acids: CAISEAQLASGANVLTF. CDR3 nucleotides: TGTGCCATCAGTGAGGCGCAACTAGCGTCTGGGGCCAACGTCCTGACTTTC.